This T cell receptor (beta chain) was sequenced for a study of blood T cell repertoires in COVID-19. Study-wide context: Whether acute or convalescent, the COVID-19 samples came from the United States, Italy and Spain.

Libraries were prepared by immunoSEQ multiplex PCR; TCRdb keeps only in-frame clonotypes and omits some of them. The table has over 130,000 clones, about four fifths seen once. The CDR3 is 13 residues long. V shed 8 bases and J shed 0 bases, with 7 bases lying between them. Per the germline V gene, CDR1 is MNHEY and CDR2 is SMNVEV (reference sequence). This TCR was sampled from a woman aged 60-75 years with acute or convalescent COVID-19. This chain links TRBV27 with TRBJ1-4, with D unresolved. Input material: peripheral blood. The CDR3 region is CASQDPTNEKLFF. The CDR3 DNA sequence: TGTGCCAGCCAGGATCCAACTAATGAAAAACTGTTTTTT.